Given below is one TCR beta chain in context. These data are taken from a study of blood T cell repertoires in COVID-19. About the research overall: Both acute and convalescent COVID-19 samples were obtained from the United States, Italy and Spain. From T cells, B-cell-depleted T cells, or PBMCs came the material, which was cDNA or gDNA.

Per the original methods: Nucleated cell counts were estimated from reference gene primer amplification. The table came from immunoSEQ multiplex PCR; TCRdb's copy has only in-frame clones and leaves some out. The V and J calls and the clone size are those of that table, but D and trimming were determined from the DNA. The table shows about 500,000 clones, with roughly 91% occurring only once. Patients in Seattle were enrolled during active infection, then followed longitudinally. CDR1 is KGHDR, CDR2 SFDVKD, per germline. CDR3 length: 13 residues. Trimming stripped 3 bases from V and 9 bases from J, with 13 bases between.

The specimen sequenced was peripheral blood. The V and J genes are TRBV24-1 and TRBJ1-1, with D perhaps matching TRBD1 (6 bases). This receptor was taken from a woman aged 50 to 60 with COVID-19, enrolled during active disease. CDR3 in amino acids: CATSDITGFQAFF. The CDR3, as DNA: TGTGCCACCAGTGATATTACAGGGTTTCAAGCTTTCTTT.